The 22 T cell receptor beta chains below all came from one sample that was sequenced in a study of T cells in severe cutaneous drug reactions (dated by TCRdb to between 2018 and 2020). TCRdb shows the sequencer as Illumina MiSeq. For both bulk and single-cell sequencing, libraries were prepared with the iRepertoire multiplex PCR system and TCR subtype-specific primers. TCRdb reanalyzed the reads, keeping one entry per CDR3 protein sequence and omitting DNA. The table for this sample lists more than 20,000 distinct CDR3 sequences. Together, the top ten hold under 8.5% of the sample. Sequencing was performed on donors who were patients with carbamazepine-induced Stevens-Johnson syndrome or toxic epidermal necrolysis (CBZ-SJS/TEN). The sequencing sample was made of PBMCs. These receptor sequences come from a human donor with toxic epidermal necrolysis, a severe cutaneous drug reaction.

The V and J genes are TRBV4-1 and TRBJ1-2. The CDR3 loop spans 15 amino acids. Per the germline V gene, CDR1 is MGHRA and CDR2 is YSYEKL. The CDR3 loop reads CASSQVISEDYGYTF.

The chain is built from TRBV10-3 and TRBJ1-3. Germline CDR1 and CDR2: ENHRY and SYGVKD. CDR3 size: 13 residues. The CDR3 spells CAIRSSSGNTIYF.

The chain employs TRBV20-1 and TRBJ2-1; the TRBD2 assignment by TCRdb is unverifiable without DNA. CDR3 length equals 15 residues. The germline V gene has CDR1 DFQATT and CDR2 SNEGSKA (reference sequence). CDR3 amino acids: CSAAVAGGRWDEQFF.

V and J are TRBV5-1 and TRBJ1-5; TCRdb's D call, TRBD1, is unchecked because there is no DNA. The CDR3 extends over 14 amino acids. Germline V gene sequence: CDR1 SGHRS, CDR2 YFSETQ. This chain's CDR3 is CASSQNSGDQPQHF.

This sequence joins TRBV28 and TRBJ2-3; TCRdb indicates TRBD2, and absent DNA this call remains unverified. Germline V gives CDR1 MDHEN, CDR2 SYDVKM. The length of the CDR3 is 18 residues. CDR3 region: CASSLISEAGTGTDTQYF.

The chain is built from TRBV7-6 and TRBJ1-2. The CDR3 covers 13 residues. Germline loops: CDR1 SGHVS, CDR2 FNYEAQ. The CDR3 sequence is CASSLGAGDGYTF.

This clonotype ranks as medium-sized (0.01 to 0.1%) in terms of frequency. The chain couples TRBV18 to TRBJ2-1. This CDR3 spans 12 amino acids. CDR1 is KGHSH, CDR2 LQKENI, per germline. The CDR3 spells CASSPVYNEQFF.

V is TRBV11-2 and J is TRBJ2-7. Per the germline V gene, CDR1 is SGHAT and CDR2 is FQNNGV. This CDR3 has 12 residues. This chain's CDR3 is CASSLTYREQYF.

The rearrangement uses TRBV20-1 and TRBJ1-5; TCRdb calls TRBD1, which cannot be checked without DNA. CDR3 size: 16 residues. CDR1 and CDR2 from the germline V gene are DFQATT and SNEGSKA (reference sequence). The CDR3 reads CSARVSGTGGNQPQHF.

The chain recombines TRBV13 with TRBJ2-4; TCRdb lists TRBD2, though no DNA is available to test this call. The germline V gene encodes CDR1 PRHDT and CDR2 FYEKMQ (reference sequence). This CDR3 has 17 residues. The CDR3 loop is CASSERTSGLITNIQYF. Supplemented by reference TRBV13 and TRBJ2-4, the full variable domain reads AAGVIQSPRHLIKEKRETATLKCYPIPRHDTVYWYQQGPGQDPQFLISFYEKMQSDKGSIPDRFSAQQFSDYHSELNMSSLELGDSALYFCASSERTSGLITNIQYFGAGTRLSVL.

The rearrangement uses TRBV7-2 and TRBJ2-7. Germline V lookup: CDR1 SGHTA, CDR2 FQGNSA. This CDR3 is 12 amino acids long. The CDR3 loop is CASSWEFYEQYF.

CDR3 residues: CASSFGQGVYNEQFF. The rearrangement links TRBV27 to TRBJ2-1; TCRdb lists TRBD1, though no DNA is available to test this call. There are 15 residues in the CDR3. Germline CDR1 and CDR2: MNHEY and SMNVEV (reference sequence).

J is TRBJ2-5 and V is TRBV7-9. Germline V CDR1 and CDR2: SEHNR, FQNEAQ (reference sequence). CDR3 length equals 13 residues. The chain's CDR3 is CASSQNTQETQYF.

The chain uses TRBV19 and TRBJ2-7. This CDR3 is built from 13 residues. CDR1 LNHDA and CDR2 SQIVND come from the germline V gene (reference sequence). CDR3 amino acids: CASSIGAFYEQYF.

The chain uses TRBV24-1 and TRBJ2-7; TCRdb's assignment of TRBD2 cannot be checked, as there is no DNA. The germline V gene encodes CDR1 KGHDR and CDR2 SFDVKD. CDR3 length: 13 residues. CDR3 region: CATSSGMGYQQYF.

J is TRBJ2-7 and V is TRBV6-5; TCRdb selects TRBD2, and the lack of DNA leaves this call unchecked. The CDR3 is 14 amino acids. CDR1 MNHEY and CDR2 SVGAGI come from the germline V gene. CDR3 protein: CASSLTSGSAEQYF.

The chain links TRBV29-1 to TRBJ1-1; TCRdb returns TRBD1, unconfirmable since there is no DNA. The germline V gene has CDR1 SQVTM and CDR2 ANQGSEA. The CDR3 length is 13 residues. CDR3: CSVSGTANTEAFF.

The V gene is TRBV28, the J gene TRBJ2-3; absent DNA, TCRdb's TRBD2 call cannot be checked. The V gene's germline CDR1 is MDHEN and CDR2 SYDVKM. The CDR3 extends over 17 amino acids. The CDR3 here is CASSLLAGAIGTDTQYF.

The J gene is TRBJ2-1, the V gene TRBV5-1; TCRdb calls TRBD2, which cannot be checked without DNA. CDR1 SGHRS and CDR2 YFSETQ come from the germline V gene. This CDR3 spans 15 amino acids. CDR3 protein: CASSPGLLNNNEQFF.

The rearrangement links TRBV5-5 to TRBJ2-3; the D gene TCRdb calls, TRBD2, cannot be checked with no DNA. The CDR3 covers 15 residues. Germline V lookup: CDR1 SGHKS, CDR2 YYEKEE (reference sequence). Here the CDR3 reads CASSFGGSITDTQYF.

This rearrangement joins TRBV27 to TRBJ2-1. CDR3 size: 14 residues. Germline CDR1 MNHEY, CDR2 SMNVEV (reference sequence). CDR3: CASRITVSYNEQFF.

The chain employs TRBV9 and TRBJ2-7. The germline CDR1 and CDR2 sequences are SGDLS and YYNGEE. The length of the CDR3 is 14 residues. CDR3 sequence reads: CASSVAESSYEQYF.